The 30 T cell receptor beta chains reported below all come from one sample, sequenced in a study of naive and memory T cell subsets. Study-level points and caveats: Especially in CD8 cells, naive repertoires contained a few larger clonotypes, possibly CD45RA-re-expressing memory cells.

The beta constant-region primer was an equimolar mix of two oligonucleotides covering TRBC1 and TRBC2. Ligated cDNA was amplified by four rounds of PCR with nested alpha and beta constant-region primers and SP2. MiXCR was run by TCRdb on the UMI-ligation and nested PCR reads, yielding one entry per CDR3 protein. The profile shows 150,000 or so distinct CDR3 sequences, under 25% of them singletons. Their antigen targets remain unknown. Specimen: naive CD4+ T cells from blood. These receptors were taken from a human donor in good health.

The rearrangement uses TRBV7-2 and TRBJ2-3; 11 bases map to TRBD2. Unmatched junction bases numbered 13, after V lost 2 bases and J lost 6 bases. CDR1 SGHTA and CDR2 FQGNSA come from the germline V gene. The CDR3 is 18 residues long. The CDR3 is CASSLLYKASGRSDTQYF. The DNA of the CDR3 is TGTGCCAGCAGCTTACTGTACAAGGCTAGCGGGAGGTCGGATACGCAGTATTTT. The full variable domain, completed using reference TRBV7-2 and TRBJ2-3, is GAGVSQSPSNKVTEKGKDVELRCDPISGHTALYWYRQSLGQGLEFLIYFQGNSAPDKSGLPSDRFSAERTGGSVSTLTIQRTQQEDSAVYLCASSLLYKASGRSDTQYFGPGTRLTVL.

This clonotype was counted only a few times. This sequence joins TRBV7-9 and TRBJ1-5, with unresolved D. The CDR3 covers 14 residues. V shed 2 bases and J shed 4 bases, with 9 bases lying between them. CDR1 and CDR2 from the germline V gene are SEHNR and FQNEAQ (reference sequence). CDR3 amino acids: CASSLLGGNQPQHF. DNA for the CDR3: TGTGCCAGCAGCTTATTGGGAGGTAATCAGCCCCAGCATTTT.

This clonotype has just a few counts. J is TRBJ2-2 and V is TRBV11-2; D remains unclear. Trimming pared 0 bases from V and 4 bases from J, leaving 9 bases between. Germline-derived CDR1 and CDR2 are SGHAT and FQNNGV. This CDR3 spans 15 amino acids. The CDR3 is CASSLELAVTGELFF. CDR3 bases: TGTGCCAGCAGCTTAGAATTGGCAGTCACCGGGGAGCTGTTTTTT.

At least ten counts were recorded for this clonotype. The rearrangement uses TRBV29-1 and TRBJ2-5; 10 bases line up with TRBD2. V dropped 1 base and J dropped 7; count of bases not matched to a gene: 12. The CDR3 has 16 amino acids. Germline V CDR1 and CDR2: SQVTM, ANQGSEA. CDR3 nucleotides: TGCAGCGTTGAAGTAGGGAGCGGGAGGGCCTCGGGGACCCAGTACTTC. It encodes CSVEVGSGRASGTQYF.

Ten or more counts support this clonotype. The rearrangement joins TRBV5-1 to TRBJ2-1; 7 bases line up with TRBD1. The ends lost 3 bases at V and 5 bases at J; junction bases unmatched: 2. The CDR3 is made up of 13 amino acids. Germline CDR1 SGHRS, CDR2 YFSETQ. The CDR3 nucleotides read TGCGCCAGCAGCTGGGACAGCAACAATGAGCAGTTCTTC. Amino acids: CASSWDSNNEQFF.

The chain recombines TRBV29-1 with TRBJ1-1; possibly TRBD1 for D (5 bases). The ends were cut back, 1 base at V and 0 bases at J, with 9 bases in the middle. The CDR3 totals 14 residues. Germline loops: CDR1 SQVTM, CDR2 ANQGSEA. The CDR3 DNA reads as TGCAGCGTTGAAGGCCGACAGATGAACACTGAAGCTTTCTTT. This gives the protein CSVEGRQMNTEAFF.

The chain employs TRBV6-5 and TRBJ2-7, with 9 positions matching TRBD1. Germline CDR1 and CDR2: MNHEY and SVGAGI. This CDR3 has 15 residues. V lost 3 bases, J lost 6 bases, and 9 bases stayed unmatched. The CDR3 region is CASSYSGTGFSEQYF. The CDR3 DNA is TGTGCCAGCAGTTATTCCGGGACAGGGTTCTCCGAGCAGTACTTC.

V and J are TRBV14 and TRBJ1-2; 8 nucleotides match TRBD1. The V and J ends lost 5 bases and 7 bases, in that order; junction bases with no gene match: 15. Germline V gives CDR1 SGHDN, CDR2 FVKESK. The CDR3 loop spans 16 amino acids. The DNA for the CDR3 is TGTGCCAGCAGCTTACGGCCGGGACAGGCGGTTAGTGGCTACACCTTC. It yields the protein CASSLRPGQAVSGYTF.

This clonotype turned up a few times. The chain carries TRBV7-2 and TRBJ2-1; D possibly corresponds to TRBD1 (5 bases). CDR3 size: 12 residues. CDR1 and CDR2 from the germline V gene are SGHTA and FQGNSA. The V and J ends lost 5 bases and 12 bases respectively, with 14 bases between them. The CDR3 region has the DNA TGTGCCAGCAGCCCCTTCCAGGGAAGGCAGTTCTTC. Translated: CASSPFQGRQFF.

CDR3 residues: CASSQEVRVAGQGARSYNEQFF. The CDR3 DNA sequence: TGCGCCAGCAGCCAAGAAGTTCGGGTAGCCGGACAGGGGGCGCGATCCTACAATGAGCAGTTCTTC. The V gene is TRBV4-3, the J gene TRBJ2-1; TRBD1 matches 11 bases. The CDR3 extends over 22 amino acids. Germline-derived CDR1 and CDR2 are LGHNA and YSLEER. Trimming at V came to 0 bases and at J to 1 base, leaving 17 bases not matched to a gene.

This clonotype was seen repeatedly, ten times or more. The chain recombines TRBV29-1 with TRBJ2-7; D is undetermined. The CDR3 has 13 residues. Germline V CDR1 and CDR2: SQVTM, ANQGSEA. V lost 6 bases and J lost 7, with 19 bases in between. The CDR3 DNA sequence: TGCAGCGTCGTCAGTCTTACGCCTCGGGAGCAGTACTTC. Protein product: CSVVSLTPREQYF.

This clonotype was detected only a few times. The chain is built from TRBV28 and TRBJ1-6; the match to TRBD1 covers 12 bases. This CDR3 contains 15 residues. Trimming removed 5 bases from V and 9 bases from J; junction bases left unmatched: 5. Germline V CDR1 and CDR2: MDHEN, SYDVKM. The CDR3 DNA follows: TGTGCCAGCAGTCCACCGGGACAGGGGGCTTCACCCCTCCACTTT. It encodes CASSPPGQGASPLHF.

DNA of the CDR3: TGCAGTGCTAGAGGACTAGCCAAAAACATTCAGTACTTC. Its translation is CSARGLAKNIQYF. The chain is built from TRBV20-1 and TRBJ2-4; D unclear. CDR3 length equals 13 residues. Trimming removed 1 base from V and 0 bases from J, with 4 bases in between. Germline values: CDR1 DFQATT, CDR2 SNEGSKA (reference sequence).

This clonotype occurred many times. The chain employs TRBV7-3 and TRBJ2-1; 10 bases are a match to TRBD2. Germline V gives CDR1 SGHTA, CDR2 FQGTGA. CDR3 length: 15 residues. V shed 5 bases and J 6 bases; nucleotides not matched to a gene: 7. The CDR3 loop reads CASSPLAGLLNEQFF. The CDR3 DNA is TGTGCCAGCAGCCCACTAGCGGGACTCCTCAATGAGCAGTTCTTC.

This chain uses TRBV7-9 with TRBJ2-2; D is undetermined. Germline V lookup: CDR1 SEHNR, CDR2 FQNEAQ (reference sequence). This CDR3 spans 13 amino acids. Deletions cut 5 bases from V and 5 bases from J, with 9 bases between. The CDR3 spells CASSRTQTGELFF. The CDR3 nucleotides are TGTGCCAGCAGCCGTACGCAAACCGGGGAGCTGTTTTTT.

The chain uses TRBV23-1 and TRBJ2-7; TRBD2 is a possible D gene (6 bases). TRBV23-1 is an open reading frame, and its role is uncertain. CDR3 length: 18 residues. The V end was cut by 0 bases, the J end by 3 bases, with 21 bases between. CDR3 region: CASSQSGGPGPLFYEQYF. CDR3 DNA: TGCGCCAGCAGTCAATCGGGGGGACCGGGTCCCCTGTTCTACGAGCAGTACTTC.

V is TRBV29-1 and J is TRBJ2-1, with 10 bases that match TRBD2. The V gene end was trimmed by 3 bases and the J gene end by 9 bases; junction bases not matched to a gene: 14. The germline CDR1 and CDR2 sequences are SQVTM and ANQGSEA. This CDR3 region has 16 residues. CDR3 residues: CSVEGGLAGELSEQFF. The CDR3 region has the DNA TGCAGCGTTGAGGGGGGGCTAGCGGGAGAGTTGAGTGAGCAGTTCTTC.

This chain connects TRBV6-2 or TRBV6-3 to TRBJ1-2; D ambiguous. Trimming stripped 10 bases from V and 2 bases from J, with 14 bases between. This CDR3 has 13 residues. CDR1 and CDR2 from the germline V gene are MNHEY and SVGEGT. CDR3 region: CATRKEGNYGYTF. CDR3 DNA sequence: TGTGCCACCAGGAAGGAAGGAAACTATGGCTACACCTTC.

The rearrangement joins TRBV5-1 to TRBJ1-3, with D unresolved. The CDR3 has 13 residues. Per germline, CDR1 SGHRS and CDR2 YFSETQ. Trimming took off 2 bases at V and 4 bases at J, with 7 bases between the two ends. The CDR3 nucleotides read TGCGCCAGCAGCTTTGGGCTCGGAAACACCATATATTTT. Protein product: CASSFGLGNTIYF.

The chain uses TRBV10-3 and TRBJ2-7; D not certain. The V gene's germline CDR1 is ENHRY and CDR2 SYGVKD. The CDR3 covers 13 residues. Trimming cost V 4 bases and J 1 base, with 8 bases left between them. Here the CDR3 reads CAISGAASYEQYF. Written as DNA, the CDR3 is TGTGCCATCAGTGGGGCTGCTTCCTACGAGCAGTACTTC.

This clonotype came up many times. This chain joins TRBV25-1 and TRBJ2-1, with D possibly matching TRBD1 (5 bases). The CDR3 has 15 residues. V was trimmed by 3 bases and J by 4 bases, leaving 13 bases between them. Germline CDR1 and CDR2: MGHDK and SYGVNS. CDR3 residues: CASSDLDRDYNEQFF. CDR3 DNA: TGTGCCAGCAGTGATCTCGACAGAGATTACAATGAGCAGTTCTTC.

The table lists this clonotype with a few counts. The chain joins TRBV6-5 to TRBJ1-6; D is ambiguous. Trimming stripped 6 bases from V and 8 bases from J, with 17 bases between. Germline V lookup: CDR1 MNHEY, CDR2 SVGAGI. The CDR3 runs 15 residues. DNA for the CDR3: TGTGCCAGCAGGTTTCTATTTACGGGATATTCACCCCTCCACTTT. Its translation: CASRFLFTGYSPLHF.

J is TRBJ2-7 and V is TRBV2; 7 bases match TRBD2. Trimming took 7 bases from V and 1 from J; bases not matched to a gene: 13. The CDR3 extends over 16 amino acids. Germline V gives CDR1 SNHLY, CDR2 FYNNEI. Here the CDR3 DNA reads TGTGCCAGCACCGGGACTAAGCTTGGAACTTCCTACGAGCAGTACTTC. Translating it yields CASTGTKLGTSYEQYF.

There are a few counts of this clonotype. The DNA of the CDR3 is TGCGCCAGCAGCCAAGATCAACACCTTAGCAATCAGCCCCAGCATTTT. Translating it yields CASSQDQHLSNQPQHF. J is TRBJ1-5 and V is TRBV4-1, with unresolved D. The CDR3 is 16 amino acids. The germline gives CDR1 MGHRA, CDR2 YSYEKL. The V end lost 0 bases, the J end lost 0 bases, and 9 bases lay between the germline ends.

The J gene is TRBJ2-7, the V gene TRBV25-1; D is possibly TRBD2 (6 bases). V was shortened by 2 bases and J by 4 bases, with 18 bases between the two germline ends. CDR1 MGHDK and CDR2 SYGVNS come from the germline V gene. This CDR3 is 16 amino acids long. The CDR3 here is CASSELEGTLKYEQYF. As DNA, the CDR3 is TGTGCCAGCAGTGAACTGGAGGGGACTCTCAAATACGAGCAGTACTTC.

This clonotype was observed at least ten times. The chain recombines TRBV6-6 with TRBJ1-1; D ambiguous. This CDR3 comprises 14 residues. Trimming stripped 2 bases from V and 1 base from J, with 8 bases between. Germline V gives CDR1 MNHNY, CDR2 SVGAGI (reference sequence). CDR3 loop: CASSYLASNTEAFF. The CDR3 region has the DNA TGTGCCAGCAGTTACCTAGCCTCGAACACTGAAGCTTTCTTT.

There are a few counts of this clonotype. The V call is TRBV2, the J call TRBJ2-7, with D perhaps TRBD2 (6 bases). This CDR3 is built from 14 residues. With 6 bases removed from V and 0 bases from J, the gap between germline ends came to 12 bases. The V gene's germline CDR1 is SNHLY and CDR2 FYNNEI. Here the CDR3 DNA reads TGTGCCAGCAGAGCTTGGGGGGTCTCCTACGAGCAGTACTTC. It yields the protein CASRAWGVSYEQYF.

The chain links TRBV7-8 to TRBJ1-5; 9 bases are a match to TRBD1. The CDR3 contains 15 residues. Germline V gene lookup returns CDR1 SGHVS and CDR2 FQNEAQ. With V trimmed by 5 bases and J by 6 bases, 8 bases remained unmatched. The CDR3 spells CASSPRDRVVQPQHF. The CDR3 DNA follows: TGTGCCAGCAGCCCCCGGGACAGGGTCGTTCAGCCCCAGCATTTT.

DNA of the CDR3: TGCGCCAGCAGCTTGGCATCCAGGGACAGCAATCAGCCCCAGCATTTT. Encoded protein: CASSLASRDSNQPQHF. The rearrangement uses TRBV5-1 and TRBJ1-5; D may be TRBD1 (5 bases). V was cut by 0 bases and J by 1 base, with 11 bases left in between. The CDR3 has 16 residues. In germline, CDR1 is SGHRS, CDR2 YFSETQ.

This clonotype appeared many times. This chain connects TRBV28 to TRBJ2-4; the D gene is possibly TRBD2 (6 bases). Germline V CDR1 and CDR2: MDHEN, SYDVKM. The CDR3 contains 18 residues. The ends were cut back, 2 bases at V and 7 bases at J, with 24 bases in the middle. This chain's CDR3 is CASSLPAPGVAAGNIQYF. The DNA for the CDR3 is TGTGCCAGCAGTTTACCAGCCCCGGGGGTAGCGGCGGGGAACATTCAGTACTTC.